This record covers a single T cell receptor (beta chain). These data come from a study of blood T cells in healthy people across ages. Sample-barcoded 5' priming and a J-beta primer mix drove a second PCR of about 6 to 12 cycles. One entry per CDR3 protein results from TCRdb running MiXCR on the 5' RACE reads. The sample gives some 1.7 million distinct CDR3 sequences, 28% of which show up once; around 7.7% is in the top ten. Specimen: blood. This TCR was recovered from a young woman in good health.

The CDR3 reads CASSDSGTERQYF. For the CDR3, the DNA is TGTGCCAGCAGTGACTCTGGGACAGAGCGGCAGTACTTC. This chain links TRBV6-1 with TRBJ2-7; 7 nucleotides agree with TRBD1. V gave up 3 bases and J gave up 9 bases; unmatched junction bases: 8. The CDR3 is 13 amino acids. Per the germline V gene, CDR1 is MNHNS and CDR2 is SASEGT.